This is a list of T cell receptor beta chains from one sample in a study of response to subunit inactivated influenza vaccine. TCRdb passed the RT-PCR reads through MiXCR, listing each CDR3 protein once. The table has around 160,000 distinct CDR3 sequences, around 9.9% seen once. The specimen was non-naive T cells sorted from PBMCs, collected 40 to 50 days after vaccination. These receptors came from a man in his fifties who received an inactivated influenza vaccine. CDR3s leave out the opening cysteine and the closing phenylalanine or tryptophan.

cdr3_length v_call cdr3_aa
13 TRBV7-8 ASSLGGTGGHEQY
14 TRBV20-1 SARDGGARFGETQY
13 TRBV6-2/TRBV6-3 ASSSSGSLKQPQH
11 TRBV20-1 SARDGDTGELF
13 TRBV4-2 ASSQVAGSIDTQY
11 TRBV20-1 SAKGLADYEQY
13 TRBV6-5 ASSYAKGGSGEQY
12 TRBV7-9 ASSLAGGWDTQY
13 TRBV24-1 ATSDSGFSTDTQY
14 TRBV10-3 AISPLTGGSSDTQY
11 TRBV27 ASSWGEQETQY
13 TRBV7-9 ASSFYRDGGYEQY
15 TRBV29-1 SVPIAWTSGRTDTQY
11 TRBV4-3 ASSLELADEQF
13 TRBV29-1 SVLTGGPLSYEQY
15 TRBV7-3 ASSVLPGLGFGDTQY
18 TRBV4-3 ASSQDRYLAGVSGANVLT
14 TRBV6-1 ASTPRQGSGANVLT
12 TRBV28 ASRYSGRENEQF
12 TRBV5-6 ASREGQTYYGYT
13 TRBV7-9 ASSLAGGVQNIQY
13 TRBV9 ASSVGGANTGELF
13 TRBV5-5 ASSSGLGNGSPLH
10 TRBV3-1 ASSLNGGRCY
13 TRBV4-1 ASRPGPYSNQPQH
13 TRBV28 ASSRPGVPSYEQY
13 TRBV7-6 ASSLSAQSYNEQF
14 TRBV27 ASTPGLAGITDTQY
14 TRBV4-1 ASSQVDRVTYNEQF
10 TRBV29-1 SVEDAGNEQF
15 TRBV10-3 AISDIVAGGRGYEQY
11 TRBV30 AWRALLSNEQF
9 TRBV13 ASSLEGEQY
13 TRBV7-2 ASSLEGSSYNEQF
12 TRBV5-1 ASSLERNSYEQY
12 TRBV5-1 ASSAGTGSEKLF
11 TRBV10-1 ASSESYAGEAF
13 TRBV4-2 ASSQLSGGAREQY
15 TRBV6-5 ASSYVRLAGGPGELF
13 TRBV3-1 ASSQDYSTNTEAF
14 TRBV29-1 SVTELAGAQIYEQY
10 TRBV10-3 AIPGPTGELF
11 TRBV29-1 SVVADRVYEQY
11 TRBV12-3/TRBV12-4 ASKRGYTGELF
11 TRBV7-9 ASSGQEAYEQY
12 TRBV7-9 ASSASEFPGGYT
13 TRBV2 ASRGLAGGTGELF
12 TRBV10-3 AISERSRSYEQY
12 TRBV2 ASSVGLAGYEQF
11 TRBV19 ASSRLEGQGQY
12 TRBV5-1 ASIPESSGNTIY
11 TRBV20-1 SARGRTGTRQY
12 TRBV18 ASSPVPITGELF
11 TRBV7-2 ASSYQGNQPQH
10 TRBV5-4 ASSYTGARPY